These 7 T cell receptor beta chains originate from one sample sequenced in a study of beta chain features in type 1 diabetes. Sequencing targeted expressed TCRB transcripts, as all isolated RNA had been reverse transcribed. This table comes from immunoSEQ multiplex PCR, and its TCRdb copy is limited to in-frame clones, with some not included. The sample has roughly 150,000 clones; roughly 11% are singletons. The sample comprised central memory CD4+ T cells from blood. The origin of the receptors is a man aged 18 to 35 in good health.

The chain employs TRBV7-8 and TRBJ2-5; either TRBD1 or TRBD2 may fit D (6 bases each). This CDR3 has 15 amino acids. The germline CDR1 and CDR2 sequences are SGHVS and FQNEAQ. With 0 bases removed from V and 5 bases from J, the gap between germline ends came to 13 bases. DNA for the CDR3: TGTGCCAGCAGCTTAGCGTGGGGGCGGGATGAGACCCAGTACTTC. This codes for CASSLAWGRDETQYF. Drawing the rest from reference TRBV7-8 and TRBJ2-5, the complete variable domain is GAGVSQSPRYKVAKRGQDVALRCDPISGHVSLFWYQQALGQGPEFLTYFQNEAQLDKSGLPSDRFFAERPEGSVSTLKIQRTQQEDSAVYLCASSLAWGRDETQYFGPGTRLLVL.

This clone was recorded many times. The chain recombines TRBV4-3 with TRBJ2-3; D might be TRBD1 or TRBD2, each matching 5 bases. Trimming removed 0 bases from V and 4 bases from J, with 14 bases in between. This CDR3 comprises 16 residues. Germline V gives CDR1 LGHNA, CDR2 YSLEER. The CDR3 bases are TGCGCCAGCAGCCAAGATGGGGGTTTAGCACCAGATACGCAGTATTTT. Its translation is CASSQDGGLAPDTQYF.

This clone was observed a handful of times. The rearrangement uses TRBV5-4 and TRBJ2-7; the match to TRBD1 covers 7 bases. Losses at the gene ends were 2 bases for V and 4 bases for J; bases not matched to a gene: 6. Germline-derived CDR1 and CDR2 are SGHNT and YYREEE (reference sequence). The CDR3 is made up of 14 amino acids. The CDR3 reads CASSFKGGNYEQYF. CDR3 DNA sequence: TGTGCCAGCAGCTTCAAAGGGGGCAATTACGAGCAGTACTTC.

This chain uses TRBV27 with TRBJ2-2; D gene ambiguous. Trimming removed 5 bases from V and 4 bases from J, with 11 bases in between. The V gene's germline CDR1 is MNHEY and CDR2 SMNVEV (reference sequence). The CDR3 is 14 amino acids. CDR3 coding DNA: TGTGCCAGCAGTATCCGTTCCCGCACCGGGGAGCTGTTTTTT. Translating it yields CASSIRSRTGELFF.

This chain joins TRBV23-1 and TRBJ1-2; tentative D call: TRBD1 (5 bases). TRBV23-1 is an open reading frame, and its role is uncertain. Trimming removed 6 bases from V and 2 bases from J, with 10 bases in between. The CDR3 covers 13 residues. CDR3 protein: CASSPGTNYGYTF. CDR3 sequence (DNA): TGCGCCAGCAGCCCCGGGACGAACTATGGCTACACCTTC.

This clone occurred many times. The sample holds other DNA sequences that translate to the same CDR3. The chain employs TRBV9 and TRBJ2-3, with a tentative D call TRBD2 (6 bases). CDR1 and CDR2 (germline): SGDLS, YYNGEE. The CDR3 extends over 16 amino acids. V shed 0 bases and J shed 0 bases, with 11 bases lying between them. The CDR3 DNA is TGTGCCAGCAGCGTAGGATCTAGCGCAAGCACAGATACGCAGTATTTT. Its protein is CASSVGSSASTDTQYF.

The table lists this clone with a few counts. The CDR3 region is CASSQVGQGRREQYF. Written as DNA, the CDR3 is TGCGCCAGCAGCCAAGTTGGACAGGGGCGTCGAGAGCAGTACTTC. The V and J genes are TRBV4-1 and TRBJ2-7, with 9 bases fitting TRBD1. The CDR3 totals 15 residues. The J segment lost 7 bases and the V segment lost 1 base, leaving 8 bases of the junction unmatched. The V gene's germline CDR1 is MGHRA and CDR2 YSYEKL.